One sample yielded the 32 T cell receptor beta chains listed below, sequenced in a study of blood T cells in healthy people across ages (dated by TCRdb to between 2015 and 2016). The library was made by 5' RACE. Sequencing was performed on an Illumina HiSeq 2500. A second 7 to 11 cycle PCR used a sample-barcoded 5' primer and a J-beta primer mix. The public reads were quality trimmed at Q25 with fastp and then assembled into clones with MiXCR by TCRdb, keeping productive beta chains. A single entry per CDR3 protein holds the most common genes and DNA from its merged rows. The sample profile shows around 1.5 million distinct CDR3 sequences; about 31% of them were found once. The leading ten clones occupy around 10% of the sample. The sequencing input was blood. All receptors derive from a woman in her twenties or thirties in good health.

Note on this clonotype: Mismatch with germline at one junction end may stem from a read error. The V and J genes are TRBV6-5 and TRBJ1-2, with D tentatively TRBD1 (5 bases). CDR3 length: 14 amino acids. The germline gives CDR1 MNHEY, CDR2 SVGAGI. In DNA form, the CDR3 reads TGTACCAGCAGTTACTCGACCCAGGGCTATGGCTACACCTTC. Its translation is CTSSYSTQGYGYTF.

In the case of this clonotype: A junction boundary mismatches the germline segment, possibly from a read error. This chain links TRBV5-1 with TRBJ2-5, with D possibly being TRBD2 (6 bases). CDR1 is SGHRS, CDR2 YFSETQ, per germline. This CDR3 is 15 amino acids long. The CDR3 sequence: CGSSLEGQAIETQYF. DNA of the CDR3: TGCGGCAGCAGCTTGGAGGGGCAGGCCATCGAGACCCAGTACTTC.

This sequence joins TRBV27 and TRBJ1-2; 8 nucleotides line up with TRBD1. CDR3 size: 15 residues. V was clipped by 8 bases and J by 4 bases; unmatched bases: 12. Per germline, CDR1 MNHEY and CDR2 SMNVEV (reference sequence). The CDR3 DNA reads as TGTGCCAGCGCCCCCGAAGGGACAGGTGCCTATGGCTACACCTTC. Its translation is CASAPEGTGAYGYTF.

The chain uses TRBV5-1 and TRBJ2-7; possibly TRBD1 for D (5 bases). Trimming removed 0 bases from V and 2 bases from J, with 12 bases in between. The CDR3 length is 15 residues. Per the germline V gene, CDR1 is SGHRS and CDR2 is YFSETQ. CDR3 in DNA: TGCGCCAGCAGCTTGGCCCCGGACAAAGCCTACGAGCAGTACTTC. This encodes CASSLAPDKAYEQYF. The complete variable domain, with remaining parts taken from reference TRBV5-1 and TRBJ2-7, reads KAGVTQTPRYLIKTRGQQVTLSCSPISGHRSVSWYQQTPGQGLQFLFEYFSETQRNKGNFPGRFSGRQFSNSRSEMNVSTLELGDSALYLCASSLAPDKAYEQYFGPGTRLTVT.

The V and J genes are TRBV20-1 and TRBJ2-7, with 7 bases identical to TRBD2. This CDR3 spans 14 amino acids. Per the germline V gene, CDR1 is DFQATT and CDR2 is SNEGSKA (reference sequence). V trimming: 0 bases; J trimming: 1 base; junction bases outside the gene matches: 3. CDR3 amino acids: CSARDRGGSYEQYF. CDR3 bases: TGCAGTGCTAGAGATCGCGGGGGTTCCTACGAGCAGTACTTC.

Ten or more counts support this clonotype. The chain carries TRBV28 and TRBJ2-4; D is undetermined. The CDR3 is made up of 16 amino acids. CDR1 is MDHEN, CDR2 SYDVKM, per germline. The V gene lost 5 bases and the J gene lost 0 bases, with 14 bases spanning the gap. CDR3 in amino acids: CASSPYSSLAKNIQYF. The CDR3 nucleotides read TGTGCCAGCAGTCCGTATTCCTCTTTAGCCAAAAACATTCAGTACTTC.

A remark on this clonotype: The junction and the germline gene differ at one end; a read error may be behind it. The CDR3 sequence is CTSSRTSGGVETQYF. The CDR3 DNA follows: TGTACCAGCAGCCGGACTAGCGGGGGGGTGGAGACCCAGTACTTC. The chain carries TRBV12-3 or TRBV12-4 and TRBJ2-5; 15 bases are shared with TRBD2. The CDR3 is 15 residues long.

The J gene is TRBJ2-2, the V gene TRBV10-1; no clear D gene. Germline V CDR1 and CDR2: WNHNN, SYGVQD (reference sequence). The CDR3 loop spans 15 amino acids. The ends were cut back, 2 bases at V and 2 bases at J, with 9 bases in the middle. CDR3 residues: CASSEGAPNTGELFF. The DNA of the CDR3 is TGCGCCAGCAGTGAGGGAGCACCAAACACCGGGGAGCTGTTTTTT.

The chain joins TRBV7-2 to TRBJ2-2, with a weak D call TRBD1 (5 bases). This CDR3 contains 14 residues. With 5 bases removed from V and 5 bases from J, the gap between germline ends came to 12 bases. Germline V CDR1 and CDR2: SGHTA, FQGNSA. CDR3 region: CASSAQGWTGELFF. CDR3 in DNA: TGTGCCAGCAGCGCTCAGGGTTGGACCGGGGAGCTGTTTTTT. The whole variable domain, remainder taken from reference TRBV7-2 and TRBJ2-2, is GAGVSQSPSNKVTEKGKDVELRCDPISGHTALYWYRQSLGQGLEFLIYFQGNSAPDKSGLPSDRFSAERTGGSVSTLTIQRTQQEDSAVYLCASSAQGWTGELFFGEGSRLTVL.

DNA for the CDR3: TGTGCCAGCAGCTTGACTTTACAGGGGCCTACAGATACGCAGTATTTT. It encodes CASSLTLQGPTDTQYF. The V call is TRBV5-6, the J call TRBJ2-3, with TRBD1 matching 7 bases. V was pared by 1 base and J by 3 bases, with 8 bases of the junction left unmatched. The CDR3 spans 16 residues. In germline, CDR1 is SGHDT, CDR2 YYEEEE.

In this sample, this clonotype turned up a few times. V gene TRBV10-3 combines with J gene TRBJ2-3; 8 bases map to TRBD2. The germline CDR1 and CDR2 sequences are ENHRY and SYGVKD. This CDR3 comprises 17 residues. The V segment lost 3 bases and the J segment 0 bases; nucleotides outside the gene matches: 8. CDR3 nucleotide sequence: TGTGCCATCAGTGATCACTGGGCTAGCGGGAGCACAGATACGCAGTATTTT. It translates to CAISDHWASGSTDTQYF.

This clonotype was observed a few times. The chain carries TRBV20-1 and TRBJ1-1; TRBD1 matches at 12 bases. The CDR3 is made up of 18 amino acids. Germline V gene sequence: CDR1 DFQATT, CDR2 SNEGSKA (reference sequence). The trim removed 0 bases at V and 5 bases at J, leaving 13 bases unmatched. CDR3 loop: CSAREETRDRGRDTEAFF. CDR3 nucleotide sequence: TGCAGTGCTAGAGAGGAGACCCGGGACAGGGGGCGGGATACTGAAGCTTTCTTT.

A remark on this clonotype: At one boundary the junction diverges from the germline segment, which might be a read error. This chain links TRBV4-2 with TRBJ2-2; D is possibly TRBD2 (6 bases). This CDR3 is built from 13 residues. Germline-derived CDR1 and CDR2 are LGHNA and YNFKEQ. The CDR3 is CAGREANTGELFF. CDR3 DNA: TGTGCCGGCAGGGAGGCGAACACCGGGGAGCTGTTTTTT.

The chain joins TRBV27 to TRBJ2-3; TRBD2 might be the D (6 bases). Germline V gene lookup returns CDR1 MNHEY and CDR2 SMNVEV (reference sequence). The CDR3 sequence is 17 residues long. The V end was cut by 5 bases, the J end by 5 bases, with 23 bases between. The DNA for the CDR3 is TGTGCCAGCAGTATCTTGGGCGGGCTGGCGGAGGGAGATACGCAGTATTTT. As protein: CASSILGGLAEGDTQYF.

This clonotype was seen a handful of times. This sequence joins TRBV27 and TRBJ2-1; D might be TRBD1 or TRBD2, each matching 5 bases. The CDR3 is 14 amino acids. Trimming pared 3 bases from V and 10 bases from J, leaving 16 bases between. The germline V gene has CDR1 MNHEY and CDR2 SMNVEV (reference sequence). The CDR3 sequence is CASSFRDQTGEQFF. The DNA of the CDR3 is TGTGCCAGCAGTTTCCGGGACCAAACGGGGGAGCAGTTCTTC.

This clonotype was seen many times. This chain links TRBV10-3 with TRBJ1-2; unclear D gene. The CDR3 has 13 residues. Trimming stripped 2 bases from V and 8 bases from J, with 12 bases between. CDR1 and CDR2 (germline): ENHRY, SYGVKD. The CDR3 sequence is CAISESPPTGYTF. The DNA for the CDR3 is TGTGCCATCAGTGAGAGCCCTCCGACAGGCTACACCTTC.

This clonotype was seen ten or more times. V gene TRBV4-2 combines with J gene TRBJ2-3, with 10 bases matching TRBD2. The CDR3 has 19 residues. J lost 1 base, V lost 3 bases, and 13 bases had no gene match. Germline loops: CDR1 LGHNA, CDR2 YNFKEQ. CDR3 sequence reads: CASSQAPQRGGGGTDTQYF. CDR3 DNA sequence: TGTGCCAGCAGCCAGGCCCCGCAGCGGGGGGGCGGAGGCACAGATACGCAGTATTTT.

In this sample, this clonotype turned up a few times. The chain recombines TRBV12-3 or TRBV12-4 with TRBJ1-2; D may be TRBD1 (6 bases). The CDR3 is 12 residues long. Between the trimmed V and J ends, which lost 5 bases and 7 bases, there was a span of 11 bases. The CDR3 protein is CASSDYRAGYTF. The CDR3 nucleotides read TGTGCCAGCAGTGACTACAGGGCTGGCTACACCTTC.

The genes are TRBV20-1 and TRBJ1-1; maybe TRBD1 (6 bases). Germline V lookup: CDR1 DFQATT, CDR2 SNEGSKA (reference sequence). This CDR3 spans 14 amino acids. V gave up 5 bases and J gave up 0 bases, with 13 bases separating them. CDR3 DNA sequence: TGCAGTGCTCCAGGGGCTCCCCTGAACACTGAAGCTTTCTTT. This codes for CSAPGAPLNTEAFF.

CDR3 in DNA: TGCGCCAGCAGCTTGCGGGCTAGCTCGGGAGATACGCAGTATTTT. Translating gives CASSLRASSGDTQYF. The rearrangement joins TRBV5-1 to TRBJ2-3, with D possibly being TRBD2 (5 bases). V lost 1 base, J lost 5 bases, and 14 bases lay in between. Germline lookup yields CDR1 SGHRS and CDR2 YFSETQ. The CDR3 sequence is 15 residues long.

The gene calls are TRBV27 and TRBJ2-7, with D possibly matching TRBD1 (6 bases). The DNA end is a closer match to TRBJ2-5, so the J assignment may be wrong. CDR1 is MNHEY, CDR2 SMNVEV, per germline (reference sequence). The CDR3 totals 13 residues. The CDR3 reads CASSWTAQGTQYF. The CDR3 DNA reads TGTGCCAGCAGCTGGACAGCCCAGGGGACCCAGTACTTC.

The sample holds a few counts of this clonotype. The chain employs TRBV13 and TRBJ2-1, with 9 nucleotides matching TRBD2. This CDR3 contains 18 residues. CDR1 is PRHDT and CDR2 is FYEKMQ in the germline V gene (reference sequence). V was pared by 5 bases and J by 2 bases, with 13 bases of the junction left unmatched. CDR3 DNA sequence: TGTGCCAGCAGCCAGCCTCCCCCCTCTAGCGGGACCTACAATGAGCAGTTCTTC. Translated, it gives CASSQPPPSSGTYNEQFF.

The CDR3 loop reads CASSVGVETQYF. CDR3 coding DNA: TGTGCCAGCAGTGTGGGGGTGGAGACCCAGTACTTC. The gene calls are TRBV2 and TRBJ2-5; perhaps D is TRBD1 or TRBD2 (5 bases each). The CDR3 contains 12 residues. The germline gives CDR1 SNHLY, CDR2 FYNNEI. V was shortened by 4 bases and J by 5 bases, with 8 bases between the two germline ends.

This chain uses TRBV5-1 with TRBJ2-1; 8 bases are shared with TRBD1. Trimming removed 0 bases from V and 3 bases from J; junction bases left unmatched: 8. Germline V gene lookup returns CDR1 SGHRS and CDR2 YFSETQ. The CDR3 consists of 17 residues. DNA of the CDR3: TGCGCCAGCAGCTTGGCACCGAGACAGGGGTTCTACAATGAGCAGTTCTTC. Translating it yields CASSLAPRQGFYNEQFF. Using reference TRBV5-1 and TRBJ2-1 for the parts outside the CDR3, the full variable domain is KAGVTQTPRYLIKTRGQQVTLSCSPISGHRSVSWYQQTPGQGLQFLFEYFSETQRNKGNFPGRFSGRQFSNSRSEMNVSTLELGDSALYLCASSLAPRQGFYNEQFFGPGTRLTVL.

The genes are TRBV20-1 and TRBJ2-3; a possible D gene is TRBD1 (5 bases). With 5 bases removed from V and 0 bases from J, the gap between germline ends came to 12 bases. Germline loops: CDR1 DFQATT, CDR2 SNEGSKA (reference sequence). The CDR3 sequence is 14 residues long. DNA of the CDR3: TGCAGTGCTTTAGGGGTGTTAAGCACAGATACGCAGTATTTT. Translated: CSALGVLSTDTQYF.

The CDR3 DNA reads as TGTGCCAGCAGCCTATTAAGGGGTACCGGGGAGCTGTTTTTT. Protein sequence: CASSLLRGTGELFF. The chain links TRBV6-6 to TRBJ2-2; D might be TRBD1 (5 bases). Germline V CDR1 and CDR2: MNHNY, SVGAGI (reference sequence). V was clipped by 6 bases and J by 5 bases, with 13 bases between them. The CDR3 is made up of 14 amino acids.

CDR3 DNA: TGTGCCAGCAGCTCGTTTCAGGACTACGAGCAGTACTTC. Its translation is CASSSFQDYEQYF. The V gene is TRBV7-2, the J gene TRBJ2-7; D gene unclear. Trimming pared 4 bases from V and 3 bases from J, leaving 10 bases between. The CDR3 has 13 residues. Germline V CDR1 and CDR2: SGHTA, FQGNSA.

This sequence joins TRBV25-1 and TRBJ2-1; D call uncertain. V was clipped by 5 bases and J by 5 bases, with 13 bases between them. The germline V gene has CDR1 MGHDK and CDR2 SYGVNS. The CDR3 consists of 14 residues. The CDR3 DNA reads as TGTGCCAGCAGTAAACGATCAGGACACAATGAGCAGTTCTTC. This translates into CASSKRSGHNEQFF. Variable domain in full (rest from reference TRBV25-1 and TRBJ2-1): EADIYQTPRYLVIGTGKKITLECSQTMGHDKMYWYQQDPGMELHLIHYSYGVNSTEKGDLSSESTVSRIRTEHFPLTLESARPSHTSQYLCASSKRSGHNEQFFGPGTRLTVL.

This clonotype turned up a few times. The chain links TRBV4-1 to TRBJ2-1; 11 bases fit TRBD2. This CDR3 region has 16 residues. The germline CDR1 and CDR2 sequences are MGHRA and YSYEKL. The V gene end was trimmed by 4 bases and the J gene end by 7 bases; junction bases not matched to a gene: 9. CDR3 loop: CASSLVSGGASNEQFF. DNA for the CDR3: TGCGCCAGCAGCCTCGTTAGCGGGGGGGCTTCGAATGAGCAGTTCTTC.

This chain connects TRBV12-3 or TRBV12-4 to TRBJ1-6; perhaps TRBD1 as D (6 bases). This CDR3 has 14 amino acids. The V end lost 6 bases, the J end lost 6 bases, and 12 bases lay between the germline ends. CDR3 nucleotide sequence: TGTGCCAGCAGCACAGGACAGCTTAATTCACCCCTCCACTTT. The encoded protein is CASSTGQLNSPLHF.

This clonotype has just a few counts. This chain links TRBV5-6 with TRBJ2-5, with D possibly TRBD2 on 6 matching bases. CDR3 length: 16 residues. CDR1 and CDR2 from the germline V gene are SGHDT and YYEEEE. The ends were cut back, 4 bases at V and 4 bases at J, with 20 bases in the middle. CDR3 coding DNA: TGTGCCAGCAGCACCCGCCCGGGACTCGCCCTAGAGACCCAGTACTTC. Protein product: CASSTRPGLALETQYF.

Details on this clonotype: This may come from a read error, since a much larger clone is one base off. V gene TRBV11-2 combines with J gene TRBJ2-5, with 10 bases that match TRBD2. Germline loops: CDR1 SGHAT, CDR2 FQNNGV. CDR3 size: 15 residues. For the CDR3, the DNA is TGTACCAGCAGCGGGGGACTAGCGCTTGGCGGGACCCAGTACTTC. It is translated as CTSSGGLALGGTQYF.